This TCR beta chain was retrieved from a study of cytomegalovirus exposure and HLA in healthy donors (dated by TCRdb to 2017 to 2019). In the study overall: According to an earlier analysis of a few hundred of the donors, about 170 million T cells yielded roughly 110 million unique TCR beta sequences and 276 Gb of sequence data. To predict cytomegalovirus infection status, the study brought together high-throughput TCR immunosequencing, statistical association of individual TCRs with disease status, and machine learning. HLA typing included class I and class II loci at four-digit resolution. The study aimed to test whether signatures of past pathogen exposure could be identified by cataloging public T cell receptors. A handful of DR-DQ haplotypes were handled as single units for association and clustering because linkage in the cohort was strong. In an earlier analysis of roughly 600 of the donors, high-throughput TCR beta sequencing was used to judge whether each TCR beta V gene segment behaved as functional or pseudogenic. All discovery cohort repertoires had been generated on a single sequencing platform. Genome-wide SNP genotypes for about three fifths of the roughly 670 donors were used in a later genetic analysis, which treated that subset as a discovery cohort. In the later analysis, no new phenotypic data were used to find candidate immune exposures; instead, reliance was placed on TCR beta sequences and their occurrence across donors. Along with the approximately 670-subject first cohort, a separate validation cohort of roughly 110 different subjects was used. Donor age, sex, ethnicity and CMV serostatus were collected together with the repertoire data. The T cell repertoires of 700 or so subjects were profiled by immunosequencing and related to cytomegalovirus serostatus. The genetic ancestry cluster associated with self-reported Caucasian donors included 81% of the approximately 400 genotyped donors. A later analysis re-analyzed previously published TCR beta repertoires from roughly 630 donors and added high-resolution HLA genotyping to study TCR occurrence patterns. The number of donors typed differed by locus, with roughly 629-640 for A, B, C, DRB1 and DQB1, around 500 for DQA1, 600 to 610 for DPA1, and around 450 for DPB1. About 300 gigabases of sequencing data and about 92 million unique TCR sequences made up an early release that covered approximately 650 HLA-typed donors. On average, around 230,000 unique TCR beta nucleotide sequences were sequenced per donor among more than 350 genotyped donors of the cohort, with around 19% of those sequences being non-productive. The study at large found these results: A further reported finding was that TCR beta sequences accurately predicted the HLA-A and HLA-B alleles for most subjects in the first cohort. This cohort had only TCR beta chains sequenced, and the lack of alpha or paired-chain data limited which features could be detected. A later analysis found that most CMV-associated TCR beta chains appeared HLA-restricted, with HLA associations seemingly driven largely by CMV exposure. CMV serostatus was the only immune exposure information available for the cohort. Around 16 rarely observed V segments, including chromosome 9 orphons, were excluded from the earlier analysis of a few hundred of the donors because counts were too low. In an earlier analysis of fewer than 750 of the donors, most TCR beta V segments were observed in productive rearrangements about 87% or about 30% of the time, broadly matching IMGT annotations. In a later genetic analysis, a missense DCLRE1C variant was associated with V-gene and J-gene trimming of TCR beta chains, and the association was replicated in an independent cohort. The authors suggested that the approach could potentially be generalized to other disease states and immunological phenotypes. Some IMGT-functional V segments, including TRBV6-2 and TRBV6-3, could not be distinguished by the 87-base-pair reads and were therefore excluded. Because HLA typing was missing for some donors at each locus, association tests included only the typed subset. When HLA alleles, especially DR and DQ, strongly co-occurred, attributing TCR associations to individual alleles was difficult. The study gave a list of 150 to 200 TCR beta chains associated with cytomegalovirus. A later analysis found that HLA-associated TCR beta chains were more clonally expanded and had lower generation probabilities than equally common non-associated chains. According to a later analysis, parvovirus B19, influenza, CMV and Epstein-Barr virus appeared linked to several top co-occurrence clusters. In a later analysis, TCR association rates were found to vary across HLA loci, with the most associated TCRs seen for DRB1 alleles and the fewest for HLA-C alleles. The presence/absence analyses assumed that sequencing depth was roughly uniform across donors, and that assumption may not be true. In vitro tests confirmed that a few of the cytomegalovirus-associated TCR beta chains recognize cytomegalovirus antigens. A group of highly shared sequence variants was considered likely to be a technical artifact of the sequencing pipeline. Linkage disequilibrium might explain the correlated functional status among segregating V segments, but an unknown experimental factor could not be ruled out. The classifier was reported to diagnose cytomegalovirus status with high specificity and sensitivity in both the original and validation cohorts. While some public TCRs were present in many individuals, most TCR sequences turned up only very rarely across donors. At a false discovery rate of 0.05, a later analysis linked under 20,000 TCR beta sequences to specific HLA alleles. According to a later genetic analysis, donors in an Asian-associated ancestry cluster had fewer N-insertions in productive TCRs than the approximately 610-donor mean.

Germline trimming amounts to 2 bases on V and 7 bases on J, with 7 as the count of junction bases outside the gene matches. CDR1 and CDR2 were assigned from the germline V gene as MNHNS and SASEGT. The CDR3 runs 14 residues from the cysteine to the phenylalanine. Solely the CDR3 DNA is kept, with 42 bases framed from the first base. Libraries were prepared through the immunoSEQ multiplex PCR assay. A mixture of 60 forward primers for TCR Vbeta segments and 13 reverse primers for TCR Jbeta segments was used in the multiplex PCR. A multiplex PCR assay on genomic DNA amplified the CDR3 region of rearranged TCR beta genes. Amplified TCR beta libraries were sequenced as 87-base-pair reads on the Illumina HiSeq System. From the authors' description of their analysis: A later analysis counted about 80 million unique TCR beta chains across the 600 to 850 repertoires, and roughly 10 million of these chains were shared by at least two donors. To remove PCR and sequencing errors, raw reads were error-corrected and collapsed into unique sequences using a nearest-neighbor algorithm that merged closely related sequences. To assign V, D and J gene segments, CDR3 sequences were aligned to IMGT reference sequences. For a sequence to be retained, a match of at least six nucleotides to both a V gene segment and a J gene segment was required. Rearrangements were called productive when the CDR3 lacked stop codons and stayed in frame with V and J; all others were non-productive. CDR3 was defined by IMGT convention, running from the second conserved V-encoded cysteine to the conserved J-encoded phenylalanine. Sequences without an unambiguous match to a single V gene segment were excluded from the earlier analysis of approximately 600 of the donors. In an earlier analysis of almost 600 of the donors, a V segment was called functional when productive rearrangements were above 56.7%, and segregating when the standard deviation between donors exceeded 5%. A statistical classification framework was built for diagnosing cytomegalovirus status from the catalog of TCR beta chain sequences. In a later analysis, V and J genes were assigned by comparing TCR nucleotide sequences against IMGT/GENE-DB human TR gene sequences. In a later analysis, CDR3 sequences and most-parsimonious VDJ recombination scenarios were assigned using the TCRdist pipeline. In a later analysis, each TCR beta chain was defined by its CDR3 amino acid sequence together with its V-gene family, and reads without a unique V-gene family were excluded. As a way to deal with suspected cross-contamination and a sequencing artifact, a later analysis dropped roughly 620 nucleotide sequences that were highly shared and had low generation probability. For each public chain, a later analysis derived a clonal expansion index from normalized ranks of inferred template counts within each repertoire. In a later analysis, generation probabilities were computed with a VDJ recombination model fitted to out-of-frame rearrangements, and the resulting probabilities were checked against IGoR. A later analysis scored TCR-TCR, TCR-HLA and TCR-CMV co-occurrence with hypergeometric tests, applying a repertoire-size bias correction to TCR pairs. In a later analysis, false discovery rates were estimated by permuting HLA or CMV assignments 20 times. In a later analysis, co-occurring TCRs were grouped using DBSCAN, and TCRdist sequence similarity was added for clustering within HLA-allele-positive subsets. For co-occurrence clustering, repertoires with fewer than 30,000 or more than 120,000 public chains were excluded, along with roughly five repertoires with anomalous nucleotide sharing. TCRdb took over this immuneACCESS table, retaining in-frame rearrangements with V and J assigned. Such tables are incomplete; in checked studies, under half of the missing clones stem from an unresolved V gene, and the remainder is unexplained. V, J and clone size are taken as reported in that table, and D and trimming were inferred from the DNA itself. The sample yields about 120,000 clones; roughly three fifths were counted once. Of the sample, about 8% falls within the top ten clones.

The cohort comprised 550 to 700 healthy bone marrow donors. Cohort members were all nominally healthy when sampled, although unrecorded immune exposures were likely present. The donor was CMV seropositive and was included in the group of 250 to 350 seropositive cohort members. A peripheral blood sample was provided by each donor, and peripheral blood mononuclear cells were used for TCR beta sequencing. Genomic DNA was extracted from the blood cell samples with the Qiagen DNeasy Blood Extraction Kit. Concerning this clone itself: Its antigen target is currently unknown. No qualities accompany the bases; no much larger clone lies one base away.

The sequencing input was PBMCs. This TCR was recovered from a woman in her 40s in good health and CMV-seropositive. The chain links TRBV6-1 with TRBJ1-1, and TRBD1 aligns with 7 junction nucleotides. Here the CDR3 is given as CASSERQGMGEAFF. Here is the DNA: TGTGCCAGCAGTGAAAGACAGGGTATGGGTGAAGCTTTCTTT.